Each of the 19 T cell receptor beta chains below was sequenced from the same sample in a study of T cells in Graves' hyperthyroidism and ophthalmopathy. From RNA transcripts, TCR beta CDR3 regions were amplified. HTBI primers were the set used in a first-round RT-PCR of the TCR CDR3. A single record per CDR3 protein comes from TCRdb applying MiXCR to the multiplex PCR reads. Among some 720,000 distinct CDR3 sequences listed, less than 20% were seen once. Sequenced sample: blood. The receptor set was obtained from a man between 18 and 29 years old with Graves' hyperthyroidism.

This clonotype was picked up many times. The chain employs TRBV28 and TRBJ2-7, with D possibly TRBD2 on 6 matching bases. CDR3 size: 15 residues. The germline gives CDR1 MDHEN, CDR2 SYDVKM. V was cut by 1 base and J by 2 bases, with 12 bases left in between. CDR3 region: CASSLLRGTPYEQYF. CDR3 bases: TGTGCCAGCAGTTTATTACGCGGGACCCCCTACGAGCAGTACTTC.

In its sample, this clonotype was seen a few times. The chain joins TRBV28 to TRBJ2-7; TRBD1 is a possible D gene (6 bases). V was cut by 2 bases and J by 1 base, with 12 bases left in between. The CDR3 has 15 amino acids. The germline V gene encodes CDR1 MDHEN and CDR2 SYDVKM. The CDR3 region has the DNA TGTGCCAGCAGTTTACTGACAGGAAGATCCTACGAGCAGTACTTC. Translated, it gives CASSLLTGRSYEQYF.

The V gene is TRBV20-1, the J gene TRBJ1-6, with TRBD1 matching 7 bases. There are 13 residues in the CDR3. Per germline, CDR1 DFQATT and CDR2 SNEGSKA (reference sequence). Trimming took 3 bases from V and 4 from J; bases not matched to a gene: 0. In DNA, the CDR3 is TGCAGTGCTAGGACAGGGTATAATTCACCCCTCCACTTT. The encoded protein is CSARTGYNSPLHF.

The table lists this clonotype with a few counts. The chain is built from TRBV6-2 or TRBV6-3 and TRBJ1-1; a possible D gene is TRBD1 (5 bases). The germline gives CDR1 MNHEY, CDR2 SVGEGT. The CDR3 is made up of 16 amino acids. The V end was cut by 2 bases, the J end by 3 bases, with 16 bases between. The CDR3 here is CASSYQAGGTDTEAFF. As DNA, the CDR3 is TGTGCCAGCAGTTACCAAGCTGGGGGAACGGACACTGAAGCTTTCTTT.

This clonotype appeared a few times. The chain is built from TRBV27 and TRBJ2-1; TRBD1 matches at 10 bases. V was pared by 1 base and J by 8 bases, with 11 bases of the junction left unmatched. In germline, CDR1 is MNHEY, CDR2 SMNVEV (reference sequence). This CDR3 contains 17 residues. CDR3 residues: CASSLYRRTGGGYEQFF. In DNA, the CDR3 is TGTGCCAGCAGTTTATATAGGCGGACAGGGGGAGGCTATGAGCAGTTCTTC.

This clonotype was recorded a few times. Here the CDR3 DNA reads TGTGCCAGCCGAAAAGGACAGGGTCAGGCCTATAATTCACCCCTCCACTTT. Its protein product is CASRKGQGQAYNSPLHF. This chain links TRBV7-2 with TRBJ1-6, with TRBD1 matching over 8 bases. Germline CDR1 SGHTA, CDR2 FQGNSA. This CDR3 has 17 residues. The junction had 11 bases not matched to a gene; V was cut back by 8 bases and J by 2 bases.

This clonotype has a count of ten or more. V gene TRBV20-1 combines with J gene TRBJ2-7, with 9 bases matching TRBD2. V dropped 0 bases and J dropped 1; count of bases not matched to a gene: 10. This CDR3 comprises 17 residues. CDR1 DFQATT and CDR2 SNEGSKA come from the germline V gene (reference sequence). CDR3 residues: CSARDGFGGRGSYEQYF. In DNA form, the CDR3 reads TGCAGTGCTAGAGATGGATTCGGCGGGAGGGGATCCTACGAGCAGTACTTC.

This clonotype was observed at least ten times. The chain couples TRBV7-2 to TRBJ2-5; no clear D gene. V shed 5 bases and J shed 9 bases, with 13 bases lying between them. The CDR3 has 12 amino acids. Per the germline V gene, CDR1 is SGHTA and CDR2 is FQGNSA. The CDR3 region has the DNA TGTGCCAGCAGCCCTCCTGTGGAGTCCCAGTACTTC. Translation: CASSPPVESQYF. The full variable domain, with the rest looked up from reference TRBV7-2 and TRBJ2-5, is GAGVSQSPSNKVTEKGKDVELRCDPISGHTALYWYRQSLGQGLEFLIYFQGNSAPDKSGLPSDRFSAERTGGSVSTLTIQRTQQEDSAVYLCASSPPVESQYFGPGTRLLVL.

The chain combines TRBV6-2 or TRBV6-3 with TRBJ1-2, with D tentatively TRBD1 (5 bases). Germline lookup yields CDR1 MNHEY and CDR2 SVGEGT. Between the trimmed V and J ends, which lost 5 bases and 8 bases, there was a span of 12 bases. The CDR3 totals 12 residues. The CDR3 loop reads CASSQGGRGYTF. The CDR3 region has the DNA TGTGCCAGCAGTCAGGGCGGGAGAGGCTACACCTTC.

The genes are TRBV18 and TRBJ1-2, with TRBD1 matching 8 bases. Trimming at V came to 6 bases and at J to 6 bases, leaving 21 bases not matched to a gene. The CDR3 sequence is 18 residues long. Germline-derived CDR1 and CDR2 are KGHSH and LQKENI. The CDR3, as DNA: TGTGCCAGCTCTAAGGGACAGGCAGCTTCGTCGTTGATAGATGGCTACACCTTC. This sequence encodes CASSKGQAASSLIDGYTF. The full variable domain, in which reference TRBV18 and TRBJ1-2 provide the parts outside the CDR3, is NAGVMQNPRHLVRRRGQEARLRCSPMKGHSHVYWYRQLPEEGLKFMVYLQKENIIDESGMPKERFSAEFPKEGPSILRIQQVVRGDSAAYFCASSKGQAASSLIDGYTFGSGTRLTVV.

The chain employs TRBV6-5 and TRBJ2-7; TRBD1 agrees at 10 bases. This CDR3 comprises 14 residues. Per germline, CDR1 MNHEY and CDR2 SVGAGI. The V segment lost 2 bases and the J segment 5 bases; nucleotides outside the gene matches: 3. The CDR3 DNA follows: TGTGCCAGCAGTTACGGACAGGGGGGCAACGAGCAGTACTTC. As protein: CASSYGQGGNEQYF.

CDR3 sequence (DNA): TGTGCCAGTAGTACCTTTCTAGCGGGAGGGGGACTCGATGAGCAGTTCTTC. Translation: CASSTFLAGGGLDEQFF. This chain joins TRBV19 and TRBJ2-1; 12 bases fit TRBD2. J gave up 8 bases and V 4 bases, and 12 bases lay outside the gene matches. Looked up from germline, CDR1 is LNHDA and CDR2 is SQIVND (reference sequence). The CDR3 is made up of 17 amino acids.

The chain is built from TRBV20-1 and TRBJ2-5, with 8 bases aligning to TRBD2. In germline, CDR1 is DFQATT, CDR2 SNEGSKA (reference sequence). CDR3 size: 14 residues. V lost 1 base and J lost 7; bases outside the gene matches: 8. CDR3: CSARVSGMLGTQYF. The CDR3 coding sequence is TGCAGTGCTAGAGTTAGCGGGATGCTGGGGACCCAGTACTTC.

This chain joins TRBV6-5 and TRBJ2-5; TRBD2 matches 7 bases. V lost 0 bases and J lost 5; bases outside the gene matches: 6. The V gene's germline CDR1 is MNHEY and CDR2 SVGAGI. CDR3 length: 15 amino acids. The CDR3 here is CASSYSRGVGETQYF. The CDR3 DNA reads as TGTGCCAGCAGTTACTCCCGGGGGGTTGGGGAGACCCAGTACTTC.

A single count supports this clonotype. The chain links TRBV12-3 or TRBV12-4 to TRBJ1-5, with a weak D call TRBD1 (6 bases). CDR3 size: 14 residues. Trimming removed 7 bases from V and 7 bases from J, with 17 bases in between. CDR3 loop: CASTQTGGGQPQHF. CDR3 nucleotide sequence: TGTGCCAGCACTCAAACGGGGGGCGGCCAGCCCCAGCATTTT.

V is TRBV4-3 and J is TRBJ1-6; D not resolved. The CDR3 is made up of 16 amino acids. Per germline, CDR1 LGHNA and CDR2 YSLEER. V was cut by 1 base and J by 7 bases, with 14 bases left in between. The CDR3 bases are TGCGCCAGCAGCCAAGGCGTTCGGGCGGAGAATTCACCCCTCCACTTT. It codes for CASSQGVRAENSPLHF.

The V gene is TRBV10-3, the J gene TRBJ2-7; D gene uncertain. CDR1 is ENHRY and CDR2 is SYGVKD in the germline V gene. Trimming took off 3 bases at V and 4 bases at J, with 7 bases between the two ends. The CDR3 is made up of 12 amino acids. This chain's CDR3 is CAISEDGYEQYF. CDR3 DNA: TGTGCCATCAGTGAAGATGGGTACGAGCAGTACTTC.

This clonotype was picked up many times. The chain recombines TRBV3-1 with TRBJ1-1; D is ambiguous. The CDR3 loop spans 15 amino acids. Per germline, CDR1 LGHDT and CDR2 YNNKEL (reference sequence). V shed 0 bases and J shed 1 base, with 9 bases lying between them. The DNA for the CDR3 is TGTGCCAGCAGCCAAGATGTCAGAGCGAACACTGAAGCTTTCTTT. Its translation is CASSQDVRANTEAFF. Using reference TRBV3-1 and TRBJ1-1 for the parts outside the CDR3, the full variable domain is DTAVSQTPKYLVTQMGNDKSIKCEQNLGHDTMYWYKQDSKKFLKIMFSYNNKELIINETVPNRFSPKSPDKAHLNLHINSLELGDSAVYFCASSQDVRANTEAFFGQGTRLTVV.

This clonotype was counted many times. The chain links TRBV11-3 to TRBJ2-3, with D possibly called TRBD1 or TRBD2 (6 bases each). Germline lookup yields CDR1 SGHNT and CDR2 YENEEA. Trimming took 5 bases from V and 3 from J, leaving 18 bases between them. The CDR3 spans 16 residues. In nucleotides, the CDR3 is TGTGCCAGCAGCACGCAAATGGGGGGCCCGACAGATACGCAGTATTTT. Protein sequence: CASSTQMGGPTDTQYF.